The 4 T cell receptor beta chains below all came from one sample that was sequenced in a study of post-analysis software for immune sequencing data. Study-wide results and caveats: Several TRBV segments occurring more often in patients than controls included TRBV5-6, TRBV5-1 and TRBV20-1.

Every TCR beta cDNA library bore unique molecular identifiers. TCRdb passed the PCR reads through MiXCR, listing each CDR3 protein once. Here the sample spans roughly 800,000 distinct CDR3 sequences, about 50% being singletons. No antigen is known for these receptors. The specimen sequenced was blood. All receptors derive from a girl between 10 and 17 years old with multiple sclerosis.

V gene TRBV29-1 combines with J gene TRBJ1-2, with 10 bases matching TRBD1. The germline CDR1 and CDR2 sequences are SQVTM and ANQGSEA. This CDR3 has 13 amino acids. The junction had 4 bases not matched to a gene; V was cut back by 4 bases and J by 5 bases. The CDR3 DNA reads TGCAGCGTTGCCCGGGACAGGGGTTATGGCTACACCTTC. Protein sequence: CSVARDRGYGYTF.

This clonotype was seen a few times. The rearrangement joins TRBV6-6 to TRBJ1-2; TRBD1 might be the D (5 bases). Germline values: CDR1 MNHNY, CDR2 SVGAGI (reference sequence). Trimming took 6 bases from V and 8 from J, leaving 25 bases between them. The CDR3 length is 16 residues. Here the CDR3 reads CASSPDPGRVSEGYTF. CDR3 nucleotide sequence: TGTGCCAGCAGCCCCGACCCGGGCAGGGTATCCGAGGGCTACACCTTC.

There are a few counts of this clonotype. The chain links TRBV4-1 to TRBJ2-7; D gene ambiguous. Trimming removed 0 bases from V and 0 bases from J, with 12 bases in between. The germline CDR1 and CDR2 sequences are MGHRA and YSYEKL. This CDR3 is built from 16 residues. The CDR3 DNA reads as TGCGCCAGCAGCCAAGAAGAGGTTATCCTCTCCTACGAGCAGTACTTC. This translates into CASSQEEVILSYEQYF.

The gene calls are TRBV29-1 and TRBJ1-2, with a tentative D call TRBD1 (5 bases). The CDR3 sequence is 12 residues long. CDR1 is SQVTM and CDR2 is ANQGSEA in the germline V gene. Trimming removed 2 bases at V and 5 bases at J, with 9 bases between. CDR3 sequence (DNA): TGCAGCGTTGAACAGGGAGGGTATGGCTACACCTTC. This sequence encodes CSVEQGGYGYTF.